This T cell receptor beta chain was sequenced during a study of shared T cell receptors in the human thymus. Data came from immunoSEQ multiplex PCR; TCRdb stores just in-frame clones and leaves some out. The repertoire holds about 660,000 clones, with around 89% as singletons. Germline values: CDR1 SGHRS, CDR2 YFSETQ. Trimming stripped 4 bases from V and 7 bases from J, with 29 bases between. There are 19 residues in the CDR3. These records were also assigned to another study, of human thymus T cells.

The rearrangement uses TRBV5-1 and TRBJ2-2; D may be TRBD1 (7 bases). The source is a boy less than two years old with a congenital heart defect. Sequencing was performed on thymocytes. The CDR3 DNA is TGCGCCAGCAGCCCCCGTCCTAGGGGGCCCACCTCCGGGGGCGGGGAGCTGTTTTTT. It is translated as CASSPRPRGPTSGGGELFF.